These 2 T cell receptor beta chains were all obtained from the same sample, sequenced in a study of shared clonotypes between healthy human individuals. The table came from immunoSEQ multiplex PCR; TCRdb's copy has only in-frame clones and leaves some out. The repertoire consists of millions of clones, with approximately 90% occurring once and the leading ten covering about 0.13%. Sequencing was carried out using naive CD4+ T cells sorted from blood. Subset denoted: CD45RA+ positively selected. The receptors were sampled from a man aged 18 to 30 in good health.

The genes are TRBV10-2 and TRBJ2-7; 15 nucleotides agree with TRBD2. The junction had 8 bases not matched to a gene; V was cut back by 7 bases and J by 7 bases. The CDR3 contains 15 residues. From germline, CDR1 is WSHSY and CDR2 SAAADI. DNA of the CDR3: TGCGCCAGCACCTGGACTAGCGGGGGGGCGGGGGAGCAGTACTTC. This gives the protein CASTWTSGGAGEQYF.

The chain joins TRBV2 to TRBJ2-7, with D possibly being TRBD2 (6 bases). The V and J ends lost 7 bases and 1 base respectively, with 11 bases between them. The CDR3 has 13 residues. Germline V CDR1 and CDR2: SNHLY, FYNNEI. This chain's CDR3 is CASIREASYEQYF. CDR3 nucleotide sequence: TGTGCCAGCATTAGGGAGGCTTCCTACGAGCAGTACTTC.